The rows below give T cell receptor beta chains drawn from one sample of a study of T cells in Graves' hyperthyroidism and ophthalmopathy. From the multiplex PCR reads, TCRdb called clonotypes with MiXCR, one entry per CDR3 protein. The repertoire holds about 600,000 distinct CDR3 sequences, with approximately 15% as singletons. Sample: blood. The receptors were gathered from a woman aged 40 to 55 with Graves' ophthalmopathy. CDR3s include the opening cysteine and the closing phenylalanine or tryptophan. The order of the fields is D gene, clone size, V gene, J gene, CDR3 protein, CDR3 DNA. D genes are given only for firm matches. A row's size may be missing; if present it is once, few, many or a size class.

TRBD1	many	TRBV2	TRBJ1-6	CARKGDRVNSPLHF	TGTGCCAGAAAAGGGGACAGGGTGAATTCACCCCTCCACTTT
NA	many	TRBV5-1	TRBJ2-3	CASSLEGGMRTDTQYF	TGCGCCAGCAGCTTGGAAGGCGGGATGAGAACAGATACGCAGTATTTT
TRBD2	NA	TRBV6-1	TRBJ2-3	CASSEEGGGAVGTDTQYF	TGTGCCAGCAGTGAAGAGGGCGGGGGGGCGGTGGGCACAGATACGCAGTATTTT
NA	NA	TRBV24-1	TRBJ2-1	CATSDVTLVYNEQFF	TGTGCCACCAGTGATGTGACTTTGGTTTACAATGAGCAGTTCTTC
TRBD1	NA	TRBV5-1	TRBJ2-1	CASSWDREGSYNEQFF	TGCGCCAGCAGCTGGGACAGGGAGGGGTCCTACAATGAGCAGTTCTTC
TRBD2	many	TRBV12-3/TRBV12-4	TRBJ2-7	CASSSKGTDNGTSGSYEQYF	TGTGCCAGCAGTTCGAAGGGGACAGACAACGGGACTAGCGGCTCCTACGAGCAGTACTTC
TRBD2	NA	TRBV7-2	TRBJ2-1	CATKTSGRARSLYNEQFF	TGTGCCACCAAGACTAGCGGGAGGGCCAGGTCCCTCTACAATGAGCAGTTCTTC
TRBD2	many	TRBV27	TRBJ2-1	CASSSRLAGGEQFF	TGTGCCAGCAGTTCCCGACTAGCGGGAGGTGAGCAGTTCTTC
TRBD1	NA	TRBV19	TRBJ1-1	CASSIGRGQMNTEAFF	TGTGCCAGTAGTATTGGGCGGGGACAGATGAACACTGAAGCTTTCTTT
NA	many	TRBV28	TRBJ2-5	CASSLMRLNQETQYF	TGTGCCAGCAGTTTGATGCGACTAAACCAAGAGACCCAGTACTTC
NA	NA	TRBV20-1	TRBJ1-2	CSALTLYGYTF	TGCAGTGCCTTAACACTCTATGGCTACACCTTC
NA	many	TRBV18	TRBJ2-2	CASSPPGTNTGELFF	TGTGCCAGCTCACCACCAGGGACGAACACCGGGGAGCTGTTTTTT
TRBD1	many	TRBV30	TRBJ1-3	CAWRNRGLPGNTIYF	TGTGCCTGGAGGAACAGGGGGCTCCCCGGAAACACCATATATTTT
NA	NA	TRBV12-3/TRBV12-4	TRBJ2-3	CASSSRWRGPTDTQYF	TGTGCCAGCAGTTCCCGGTGGCGGGGGCCGACAGATACGCAGTATTTT
NA	many	TRBV12-3/TRBV12-4	TRBJ1-1	CASKVSTEAFF	TGTGCCAGCAAGGTGAGCACTGAAGCTTTCTTT
TRBD1	few	TRBV19	TRBJ1-5	CASKRGQESNQPQHF	TGTGCCAGCAAAAGGGGGCAGGAGAGCAATCAGCCCCAGCATTTT
NA	NA	TRBV3-1	TRBJ1-4	CASSQVVGNEKLFF	TGTGCCAGCAGCCAAGTGGTGGGGAATGAAAAACTGTTTTTT
NA	many	TRBV5-1	TRBJ1-1	CASQDMGRTEAFF	TGCGCCAGCCAAGATATGGGGAGAACTGAAGCTTTCTTT
TRBD2	NA	TRBV11-2	TRBJ2-3	CASSQEGTSGTDTQYF	TGTGCCAGCAGCCAAGAAGGGACTAGCGGAACAGATACGCAGTATTTT
NA	many	TRBV20-1	TRBJ2-7	CSASPPPGQRASSYEQYF	TGCAGTGCTAGTCCTCCCCCAGGACAAAGGGCGAGCTCCTACGAGCAGTACTTC
TRBD1	NA	TRBV6-1	TRBJ1-1	CASSSRTGEGTEAFF	TGTGCCAGCAGTTCGAGGACAGGGGAGGGCACTGAAGCTTTCTTT
NA	NA	TRBV6-1	TRBJ2-2	CASTGSHGELFF	TGTGCCAGCACCGGGAGTCACGGGGAGCTGTTTTTT
TRBD1	NA	TRBV25-1	TRBJ1-2	CASSVQGASGYTF	TGTGCCAGCAGTGTACAGGGGGCTAGTGGCTACACCTTC
NA	many	TRBV18	TRBJ1-1	CASSKGPAGQNYNGAFF	TGTGCCAGCTCAAAAGGTCCGGCAGGGCAGAACTATAACGGGGCTTTCTTT
NA	NA	TRBV7-6	TRBJ2-1	CASSNFLANYNEQFF	TGTGCCAGCAGCAATTTTCTAGCGAACTACAATGAGCAGTTCTTC
NA	few	TRBV5-1	TRBJ2-5	CASSFYNVQETQYF	TGCGCCAGCAGCTTCTACAATGTACAAGAGACCCAGTACTTC
TRBD1	few	TRBV5-4	TRBJ2-4	CASSLWGQGAKNIQYF	TGTGCCAGCAGCTTGTGGGGACAGGGGGCCAAAAACATTCAGTACTTC
NA	NA	TRBV6-2/TRBV6-3	TRBJ1-1	CASLAGRVAFF	TGTGCCTCCCTGGCGGGTAGGGTGGCTTTCTTT
NA	many	TRBV28	TRBJ2-7	CASSSGQGLPGEQYF	TGTGCCAGCAGTAGCGGACAGGGACTACCGGGGGAGCAGTACTTC
NA	NA	TRBV4-1	TRBJ2-1	CASSPSRPGVGGEQFF	TGCGCCAGCAGCCCCTCCCGGCCAGGAGTTGGGGGGGAGCAGTTCTTC
NA	many	TRBV2	TRBJ2-5	CASSFRDQETQYF	TGTGCCAGCTCGTTCAGGGATCAAGAGACCCAGTACTTC
NA	many	TRBV28	TRBJ2-7	CASSRRILAFGEQYF	TGTGCCAGCAGCAGAAGAATCTTGGCTTTCGGCGAGCAGTACTTC
NA	many	TRBV5-1	TRBJ2-5	CASSLSPGEQETQYF	TGCGCCAGCAGCTTGTCCCCCGGTGAACAAGAGACCCAGTACTTC
TRBD1	NA	TRBV19	TRBJ2-5	CASSAYRGRQETQYF	TGTGCCAGTAGTGCGTACAGGGGGAGACAAGAGACCCAGTACTTC
NA	few	TRBV6-5	TRBJ1-5	CASRSREGGNQPQHF	TGTGCCAGCAGGTCCCGCGAGGGGGGCAATCAGCCCCAGCATTTT
TRBD1	many	TRBV11-3	TRBJ2-2	CASSLTWDSSTGELFF	TGTGCCAGCAGCCTAACCTGGGACAGCTCCACCGGGGAGCTGTTTTTT
NA	many	TRBV29-1	TRBJ2-1	CSVEDIRPSYNEQFF	TGCAGCGTTGAAGATATTCGCCCTTCCTACAATGAGCAGTTCTTC
NA	many	TRBV7-2	TRBJ2-3	CASRAPGSPTVDTQYF	TGTGCCAGCAGGGCTCCGGGGAGTCCCACTGTCGATACGCAGTATTTT
NA	NA	TRBV5-1	TRBJ2-3	CASSASLDTQYF	TGCGCCAGCAGCGCCTCACTAGATACGCAGTATTTT
TRBD2	few	TRBV2	TRBJ2-5	CARGTRGSETQYF	TGTGCCAGAGGGACTAGGGGGTCAGAGACCCAGTACTTC
NA	once	TRBV11-2	TRBJ2-7	CASSPGTISYEQYF	TGTGCCAGCAGTCCCGGGACAATCTCCTACGAGCAGTACTTC
NA	many	TRBV7-9	TRBJ1-3	CASSPGALSGNTIYF	TGTGCCAGCAGTCCTGGGGCCCTCTCTGGAAACACCATATATTTT
NA	many	TRBV28	TRBJ2-1	CASSLSGQGTLNEQFF	TGTGCCAGCAGTTTAAGCGGCCAGGGGACCCTCAATGAGCAGTTCTTC
NA	many	TRBV6-1	TRBJ1-5	CASSLVGNQPQHF	TGTGCCAGCAGTTTAGTTGGCAATCAGCCCCAGCATTTT
TRBD1	few	TRBV20-1	TRBJ1-6	CSARTGTGSGNSPLHF	TGCAGTGCTAGAACCGGGACAGGGTCGGGTAATTCACCCCTCCACTTT
NA	few	TRBV2	TRBJ1-5	CASRKDRNGQPQHF	TGTGCCAGCAGAAAAGACAGAAACGGTCAGCCCCAGCATTTT
NA	NA	TRBV12-3/TRBV12-4	TRBJ2-2	CASSFPARVTNTGELFF	TGTGCCAGCAGTTTTCCTGCGAGAGTAACGAACACCGGGGAGCTGTTTTTT
NA	NA	TRBV18	TRBJ2-2	CASSPPGPSTGELFF	TGTGCCAGCTCACCACCCGGACCAAGCACCGGGGAGCTGTTTTTT
TRBD2	NA	TRBV7-9	TRBJ2-7	CASSLAAGTSGKTYEQYF	TGTGCCAGCAGCTTAGCAGCCGGGACTAGCGGTAAAACCTACGAGCAGTACTTC
TRBD1	many	TRBV3-1	TRBJ2-3	CASSQESWRQGTDTQYF	TGTGCCAGCAGCCAAGAGAGTTGGAGACAGGGGACAGATACGCAGTATTTT
NA	NA	TRBV2	TRBJ2-3	CARSVRADTQYF	TGTGCCAGAAGTGTTCGCGCAGATACGCAGTATTTT
NA	few	TRBV18	TRBJ1-4	CASSPLGRGTELFF	TGTGCCAGCTCACCTCTGGGCAGGGGAACGGAACTGTTTTTT